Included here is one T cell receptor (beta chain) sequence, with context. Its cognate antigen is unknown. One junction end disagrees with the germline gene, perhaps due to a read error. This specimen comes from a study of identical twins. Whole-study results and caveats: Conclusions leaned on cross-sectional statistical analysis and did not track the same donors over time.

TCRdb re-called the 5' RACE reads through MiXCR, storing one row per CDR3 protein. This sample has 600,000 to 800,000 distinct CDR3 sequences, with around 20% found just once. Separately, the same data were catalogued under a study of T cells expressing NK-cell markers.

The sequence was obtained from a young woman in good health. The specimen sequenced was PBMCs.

CDR3 in DNA: TGTTCCCAGGGGAAAAACTACGAGCAGTACTTC. Translation: CSQGKNYEQYF. The V call is TRBV23-1, the J call TRBJ2-7; maybe TRBD1 (6 bases). TRBV23-1 is reported as an ORF; its role is uncertain. This CDR3 is built from 11 residues.